What follows describes a single T cell receptor (beta chain). Its antigen is currently unknown. This entry belongs to a study of response to subunit inactivated influenza vaccine. Study-wide results and caveats: The authors suggested that every seasonal influenza vaccination recruits few new T cells.

V lost 4 bases, J lost 6 bases, and 6 bases stayed unmatched. The CDR3 runs to 14 residues. Per germline, CDR1 MDHEN and CDR2 SYDVKM. TCRdb processed the RT-PCR reads anew with MiXCR; each CDR3 protein has one entry. The table lists a few hundred thousand distinct CDR3 sequences, roughly 15% of them singletons. The specimen was PBMCs from blood, collected roughly 12 days after vaccination. V gene TRBV28 combines with J gene TRBJ1-2; 9 nucleotides line up with TRBD1. The TCR was taken from a man aged 45-65 years who received an inactivated influenza vaccine. The CDR3 is CASSSGQGSDGYTF. CDR3 nucleotide sequence: TGTGCCAGCAGTTCCGGACAGGGGTCTGATGGCTACACCTTC.